This T cell receptor beta chain was identified during a study of T cells and Merkel cell carcinoma outcomes. Profiling relied on immunoSEQ multiplex PCR, and the TCRdb table lists in-frame clones only, not all of them. The data contain more than 6,000 clones, about nine tenths of them singletons. The CDR3 length is 15 residues. Per germline, CDR1 SEHNR and CDR2 FQNEAQ (reference sequence). The V gene lost 4 bases and the J gene lost 0 bases, with 10 bases spanning the gap. Material for sequencing was tumor tissue from Merkel cell carcinoma. This clonotype was obtained from a human donor with Merkel cell carcinoma. The J gene is TRBJ1-5, the V gene TRBV7-9; D possibly corresponds to TRBD1 (6 bases). The CDR3: CASSSGDASNQPQHF. In DNA form, the CDR3 reads TGTGCCAGCAGCTCAGGGGACGCTAGCAATCAGCCCCAGCATTTT.